A single sample is the source of the 5 T cell receptor beta chains below, sequenced in a study of blood T cell repertoires in COVID-19. TCRdb keeps only in-frame clones here, not all; method: immunoSEQ multiplex PCR. The repertoire holds 250,000 to 350,000 clones, with 65% to 85% as singletons. The sample was peripheral blood. The receptors originated from a human donor with COVID-19, enrolled during active disease. The donor label of this sample is uncertain.

V is TRBV9 and J is TRBJ2-1, with D tentatively TRBD2 (6 bases). This CDR3 region has 16 residues. Trimming shortened V by 7 bases and J by 7 bases, and 24 bases separated the two germline ends. The germline gives CDR1 SGDLS, CDR2 YYNGEE. CDR3 bases: TGTGCCAGCGCACCCTCCGGGAGCCCCCTTCAGAATGAGCAGTTCTTC. It translates to CASAPSGSPLQNEQFF.

The chain couples TRBV28 to TRBJ1-3, with D possibly matching TRBD1 (6 bases). This CDR3 is 15 amino acids long. Trimming removed 2 bases from V and 0 bases from J, with 8 bases in between. Looked up from germline, CDR1 is MDHEN and CDR2 is SYDVKM. CDR3 DNA sequence: TGTGCCAGCAGTTTAATGACAGGCTCTGGAAACACCATATATTTT. Protein product: CASSLMTGSGNTIYF.

The CDR3 sequence: CASSKAVTSYEQYF. In nucleotides, the CDR3 is TGTGCCAGCTCTAAGGCAGTGACTTCCTACGAGCAGTACTTC. The chain uses TRBV18 and TRBJ2-7, with unresolved D. This CDR3 has 14 amino acids. Germline values: CDR1 KGHSH, CDR2 LQKENI. The ends were cut back, 6 bases at V and 1 base at J, with 13 bases in the middle.

The rearrangement links TRBV3-1 (or the pseudogene TRBV3-2) to TRBJ1-2; no definite D call. With 4 bases removed from V and 0 bases from J, the gap between germline ends came to 18 bases. The length of the CDR3 is 17 residues. Germline V gene data show CDR1 as LGHDT and CDR2 as YNNKEL (reference sequence). The CDR3 nucleotides are TGTGCCAGCAGCCCGATGGCAGGAAAGCCAGCTAACTATGGCTACACCTTC. The encoded protein is CASSPMAGKPANYGYTF.

The V and J genes are TRBV15 and TRBJ1-1; D ambiguous. Per germline, CDR1 LNHNV and CDR2 YYDKDF (reference sequence). Trimming removed 5 bases at V and 4 bases at J, with 11 bases between. The CDR3 runs to 13 residues. CDR3 DNA: TGTGCCACCAGCTTCCGGGCGGGCACTGAAGCTTTCTTT. It translates to CATSFRAGTEAFF.